This paragraph reports one TCR beta chain. Its specific antigen is unknown. Base qualities were left out, and no much larger clone turns up one base away. This specimen comes from a study of blood T cell repertoires in COVID-19 (dated by TCRdb to 2018 to 2020). About the investigation overall: The collaborator samples originated in the United States, Italy and Spain and spanned the acute and convalescent phases of COVID-19. The material from the prospective study consisted of cDNA or gDNA derived from T cells, B-cell-depleted T cells, or PBMCs. Subjects who had been exposed to COVID-19, were actively infected with it, or had recovered from it provided the deeply sampled blood TCRbeta repertoires that made up the dataset. The repertoires were released in a freely available public database meant as a resource for research on the immune response to SARS-CoV-2. Samples were obtained from the ongoing ImmuneRACE study (first 160 participants) and from 1,000 to 1,500 subjects provided by 6 global collaborators. Nearly every sample came with metadata listing a de-identified subject ID, COVID-19 status, age in years and sex. Where available, HLA class I and class II types were taken from metadata supplied by the sample provider and were not determined by assay-based typing. Findings and caveats that apply to the study as a whole: How much clinical and demographic metadata was included differed by source and by participant, and the metadata was provided uncurated.

The CDR3 measures 11 amino acids from cysteine to phenylalanine. CDR3 DNA only is kept here, 33 bases in frame from base 1. V loses 2 bases, J loses 8 bases, and the germline ends lie 7 bases apart. The germline V gene supplies CDR1 SGHDT and CDR2 YYEEEE. TCRbeta CDR3 regions were amplified from genomic DNA using the immunoSEQ Assay, a bias-controlled multiplex PCR. From the authors' description of their analysis: The number of nucleated cells in each sample was estimated by amplification of reference gene primers within the assay. To quantify the absolute abundance of each unique TCRbeta CDR3 rearrangement, sequence reads were collapsed and filtered. For each sample, productive Simpson clonality was calculated as the square root of Simpson's diversity index across productive rearrangements. TCRdb provides this immuneACCESS table in a form limited to in-frame rearrangements. Some clones are lacking; in checked studies, under half of them reflect an unresolved V gene, and why the rest are absent is not known. That table is the source of V, J and clone size, and D and trimming were worked out from the DNA. Within this sample are roughly 220,000 clones, with 80% to 90% of them counted one time only. 3% to 3.5% of the sample comes from the top ten.

Enrolling through a virtual design, the prospective study's participants ranged in age from roughly 18 to 90 years and lived across roughly 23 United States geographic areas. To assign participants to cohorts, the prospective study relied on clinical history that participants themselves reported in a screening survey and a study questionnaire. Each participant in the prospective study had whole blood, serum and a nasopharyngeal or oropharyngeal swab collected by mobile phlebotomists. Over an approximately 2-month period, participants in the prospective study had the option of providing additional blood draws and questionnaires. Before DNA extraction, prospective study blood samples were shipped either frozen or at room temperature.

The chain joins TRBV5-6 to TRBJ1-1; the D gene identity is not certain. Material for sequencing was PBMCs or T cells enriched from blood (not recorded which). This receptor was identified in a woman aged 18-29 years in a cohort exposed to, infected with or recovered from COVID-19 (not recorded which). The DNA sequence is as follows: TGTGCCAGCAGCTTTGGCTCCGAAGCTTTCTTT. It translates as CASSFGSEAFF.